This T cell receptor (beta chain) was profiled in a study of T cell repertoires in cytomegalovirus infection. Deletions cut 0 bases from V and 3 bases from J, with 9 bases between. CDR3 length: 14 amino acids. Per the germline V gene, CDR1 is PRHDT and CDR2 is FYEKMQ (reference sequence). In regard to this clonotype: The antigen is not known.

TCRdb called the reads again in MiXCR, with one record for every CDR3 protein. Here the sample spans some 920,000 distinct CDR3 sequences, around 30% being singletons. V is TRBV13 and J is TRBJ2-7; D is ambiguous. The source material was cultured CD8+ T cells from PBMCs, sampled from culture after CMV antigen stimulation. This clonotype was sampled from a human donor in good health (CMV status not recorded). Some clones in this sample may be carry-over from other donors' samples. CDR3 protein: CASSLGARFYEQYF. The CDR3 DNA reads TGTGCCAGCAGCTTAGGGGCGCGGTTCTACGAGCAGTACTTC.